This T cell receptor (beta chain) stems from a study of CD8 T cells in ankylosing spondylitis. TCRdb itself ran the 5' RACE reads through MiXCR, one entry per CDR3 protein. The sample carries hundreds of thousands of distinct CDR3 sequences, approximately 26% recorded once. Comment on this clonotype: The antigen is not known.

Trimming shortened V by 7 bases and J by 3 bases, and 12 bases separated the two germline ends. CDR1 ENHRY and CDR2 SYGVKD come from the germline V gene. The CDR3 consists of 13 residues. Whole-study results and caveats: The study identified a TCR beta motif of under ten highly homologous variants that appeared characteristic of ankylosing spondylitis blood. The study looked at matched synovial fluid samples from ankylosing spondylitis patients. Disease-linked clones were reported to be significantly enriched there. Previously reported in reactive arthritis synovial fluid and blood were some of the motif variants. Disease-associated clonotypes exhibited CD8+ identity and were relatively infrequent in peripheral blood.

J is TRBJ2-5 and V is TRBV10-3; tentatively, D is TRBD2 (5 bases). Sequencing was done on a sample of blood, either unsorted or a sorted T cell fraction (not recorded which). This receptor was identified in a male donor with ankylosing spondylitis. The CDR3 loop reads CAIKGAAKETQYF. The DNA for the CDR3 is TGTGCCATCAAGGGAGCGGCCAAAGAGACCCAGTACTTC.